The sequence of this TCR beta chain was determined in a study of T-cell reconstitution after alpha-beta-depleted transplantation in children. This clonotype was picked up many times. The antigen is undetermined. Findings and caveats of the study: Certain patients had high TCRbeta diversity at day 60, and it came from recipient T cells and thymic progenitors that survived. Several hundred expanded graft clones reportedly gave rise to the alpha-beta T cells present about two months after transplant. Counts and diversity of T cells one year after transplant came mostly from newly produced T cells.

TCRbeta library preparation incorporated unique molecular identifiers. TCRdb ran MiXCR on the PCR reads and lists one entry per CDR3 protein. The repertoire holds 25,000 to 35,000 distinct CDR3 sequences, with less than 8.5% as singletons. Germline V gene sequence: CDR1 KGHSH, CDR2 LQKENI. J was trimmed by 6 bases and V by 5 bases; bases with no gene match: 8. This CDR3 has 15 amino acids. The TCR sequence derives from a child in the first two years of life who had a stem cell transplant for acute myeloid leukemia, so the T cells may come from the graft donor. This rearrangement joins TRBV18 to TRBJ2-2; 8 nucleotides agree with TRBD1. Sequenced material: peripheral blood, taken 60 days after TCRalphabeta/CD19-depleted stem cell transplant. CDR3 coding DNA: TGTGCCAGCTCAACGGCCAGGGGGCTCCCCGGGGAGCTGTTTTTT. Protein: CASSTARGLPGELFF.